These 6 T cell receptor beta chains came from one sample sequenced in a study of shared clonotypes between healthy human individuals. As defined, naive CD8 cells were CD45RO-negative and positively selected for CCR7, with terminally differentiated effector memory CD45RA+ cells excluded. Here immunoSEQ multiplex PCR was the method, and the copy in TCRdb shows in-frame clones only, minus some. This repertoire shows about 2,100,000 clones, about 93% found once; its top ten account for under 2%. The sample was naive CD8+ T cells from PBMCs. The source of these receptors is a man younger than 35 in good health. Some clones in this sample may be carry-over from other donors' samples.

This chain joins TRBV9 and TRBJ2-5; 8 positions match TRBD1. The CDR3 is made up of 13 amino acids. The V and J ends lost 4 bases and 4 bases, in that order; junction bases with no gene match: 3. The germline V gene has CDR1 SGDLS and CDR2 YYNGEE. This chain's CDR3 is CASSLDRGETQYF. CDR3 bases: TGTGCCAGCAGCCTCGACAGGGGAGAGACCCAGTACTTC.

The chain employs TRBV9 and TRBJ1-6; 9 bases agree with TRBD1. The CDR3 is 15 residues long. Germline-derived CDR1 and CDR2 are SGDLS and YYNGEE. V lost 3 bases, J lost 9 bases, and 7 bases stayed unmatched. The CDR3 nucleotides read TGTGCCAGCAGCGGGACGGGACAGGGCGCTTCACCCCTCCACTTT. It translates to CASSGTGQGASPLHF.

The chain links TRBV7-2 to TRBJ2-1, with a weak D call TRBD2 (6 bases). CDR1 and CDR2 (germline): SGHTA, FQGNSA. CDR3 length equals 15 residues. V lost 10 bases to trimming and J lost 7 bases, with 23 bases between them. The CDR3 spells CAIIHSWTNSNEQFF. In DNA, the CDR3 is TGTGCCATAATCCATTCTTGGACTAACTCTAATGAGCAGTTCTTC.

The rearrangement links TRBV5-1 to TRBJ2-3, with 12 positions matching TRBD2. Germline V CDR1 and CDR2: SGHRS, YFSETQ. CDR3 length: 15 amino acids. The V segment lost 6 bases and the J segment 5 bases; nucleotides outside the gene matches: 7. The CDR3 sequence is CASTLTSGRIDTQYF. CDR3 DNA sequence: TGCGCCAGCACCCTGACTAGCGGGAGAATAGATACGCAGTATTTT.

The V and J genes are TRBV9 and TRBJ2-7; 9 bases are a match to TRBD2. Trimming removed 3 bases from V and 6 bases from J; junction bases left unmatched: 7. The CDR3 has 14 amino acids. Germline V gene lookup returns CDR1 SGDLS and CDR2 YYNGEE. The CDR3 DNA reads TGTGCCAGCAGCGGTAGCGGGAGTCCCGCCGAGCAGTACTTC. Its translation: CASSGSGSPAEQYF.

This rearrangement joins TRBV5-1 to TRBJ2-1; D is possibly TRBD2 (6 bases). The V and J ends lost 1 base and 4 bases respectively, with 15 bases between them. The CDR3 contains 16 residues. The V gene's germline CDR1 is SGHRS and CDR2 YFSETQ. The DNA for the CDR3 is TGCGCCAGCAGCTTGATTGGCGGGGTCGGGTACAATGAGCAGTTCTTC. Its translation: CASSLIGGVGYNEQFF.